The 5 T cell receptor beta chains presented below share a single source sample, sequenced in a study of CD8+CD57+ T cells in acquired aplastic anemia. Patients chosen for sequencing had CD8+CD57+ cells that had expanded, as shown by flow cytometry. The template used for profiling TCR beta VDJ and CDR3 was genomic DNA. TCRdb re-analysed the reads in MiXCR, keeping a single row per CDR3 protein. The sample carries 150,000 to 160,000 distinct CDR3 sequences, about 50% recorded once. The specimen sequenced was sorted CD4+, CD8+, or CD8+CD57+ T cells (not recorded which) from PBMCs. Receptors were obtained from a human donor with aplastic anemia.

The genes are TRBV15 and TRBJ1-2, with 10 bases lining up with TRBD1. Germline trimming cut 6 bases from V and 8 bases from J; bases unmatched to any gene: 9. The germline CDR1 and CDR2 sequences are LNHNV and YYDKDF (reference sequence). The CDR3 extends over 14 amino acids. The CDR3 is CATSTGTGVIGYTF. In DNA form, the CDR3 reads TGTGCCACCAGTACCGGGACAGGGGTTATAGGCTACACCTTC.

This clonotype was counted ten times or more. J is TRBJ2-7 and V is TRBV29-1; D is perhaps TRBD1 (5 bases). Germline CDR1 SQVTM, CDR2 ANQGSEA. Trimming left V 7 bases short and J 0 bases short, with 13 bases between. The CDR3 is 13 residues long. This CDR3 is CSALGHLSYEQYF. CDR3 nucleotides: TGCAGCGCCCTTGGACACCTCTCCTACGAGCAGTACTTC.

This clonotype was observed a handful of times. The chain links TRBV5-1 to TRBJ1-2; possible D gene TRBD1, 5 bases. The CDR3 is made up of 14 amino acids. Germline V gene data show CDR1 as SGHRS and CDR2 as YFSETQ. V lost 0 bases and J 3 bases, leaving 9 bases between the germline ends. CDR3: CASSLGDSHYGYTF. In nucleotides, the CDR3 is TGCGCCAGCAGCTTGGGTGACAGCCACTATGGCTACACCTTC. Using reference TRBV5-1 and TRBJ1-2 for the parts outside the CDR3, the full variable domain is KAGVTQTPRYLIKTRGQQVTLSCSPISGHRSVSWYQQTPGQGLQFLFEYFSETQRNKGNFPGRFSGRQFSNSRSEMNVSTLELGDSALYLCASSLGDSHYGYTFGSGTRLTVV.

The table lists this clonotype with a count of one. The rearrangement links TRBV7-2 to TRBJ1-1, with a tentative D call TRBD1 (6 bases). Trimming shortened V by 8 bases and J by 4 bases, and 11 bases separated the two germline ends. Germline V lookup: CDR1 SGHTA, CDR2 FQGNSA. The CDR3 runs to 12 residues. CDR3 residues: CASGGAFTEAFF. The CDR3 DNA reads TGTGCCAGCGGGGGGGCGTTCACTGAAGCTTTCTTT.

The genes are TRBV7-9 and TRBJ2-2, with a tentative D call TRBD2 (5 bases). The CDR3 spans 17 residues. Germline lookup yields CDR1 SEHNR and CDR2 FQNEAQ (reference sequence). Trimming removed 2 bases at V and 8 bases at J, with 21 bases between. The CDR3 nucleotides read TGTGCCAGCAGCTTATCATCGGGGTTGGGTCGCTCTGGGGAGCTGTTTTTT. Encoded protein: CASSLSSGLGRSGELFF.